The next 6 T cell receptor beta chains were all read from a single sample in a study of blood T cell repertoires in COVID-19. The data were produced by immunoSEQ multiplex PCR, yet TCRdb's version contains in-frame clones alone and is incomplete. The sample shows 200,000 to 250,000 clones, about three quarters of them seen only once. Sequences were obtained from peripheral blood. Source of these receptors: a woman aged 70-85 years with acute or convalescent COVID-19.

CDR3 residues: CASSFENRGSTDTQYF. Written as DNA, the CDR3 is TGCGCCAGCAGCTTTGAAAACAGGGGGAGCACAGATACGCAGTATTTT. This rearrangement joins TRBV5-1 to TRBJ2-3; 8 nucleotides line up with TRBD1. Trimming removed 2 bases from V and 0 bases from J; junction bases left unmatched: 5. This CDR3 comprises 16 residues. CDR1 is SGHRS and CDR2 is YFSETQ in the germline V gene. Supplemented by reference TRBV5-1 and TRBJ2-3, the full variable domain reads KAGVTQTPRYLIKTRGQQVTLSCSPISGHRSVSWYQQTPGQGLQFLFEYFSETQRNKGNFPGRFSGRQFSNSRSEMNVSTLELGDSALYLCASSFENRGSTDTQYFGPGTRLTVL.

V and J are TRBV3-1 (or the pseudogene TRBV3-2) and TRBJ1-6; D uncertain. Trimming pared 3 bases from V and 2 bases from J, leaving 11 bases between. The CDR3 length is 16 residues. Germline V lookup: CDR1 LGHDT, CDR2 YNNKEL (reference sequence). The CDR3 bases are TGTGCCAGCAGCCATGGGCGGGCCACCTATAATTCACCCCTCCACTTT. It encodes CASSHGRATYNSPLHF.

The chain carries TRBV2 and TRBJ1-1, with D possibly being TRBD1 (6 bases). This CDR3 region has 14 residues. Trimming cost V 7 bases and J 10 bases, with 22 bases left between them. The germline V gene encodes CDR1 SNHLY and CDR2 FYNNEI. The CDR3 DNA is TGTGCCAGCAAACCTCAAATCCCGGTACAGGGAGCTTTCTTT. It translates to CASKPQIPVQGAFF.

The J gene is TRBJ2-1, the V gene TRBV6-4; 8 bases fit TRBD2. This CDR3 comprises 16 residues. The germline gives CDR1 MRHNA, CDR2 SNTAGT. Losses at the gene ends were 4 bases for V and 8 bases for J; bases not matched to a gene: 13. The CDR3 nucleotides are TGTGCCAGCAGTGTAGGCGGGGGGCCCCGTTGGGATGAGCAGTTCTTC. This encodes CASSVGGGPRWDEQFF.

The CDR3 loop is CASNSGFTNEKLFF. The DNA for the CDR3 is TGTGCCAGCAATTCAGGGTTTACTAATGAAAAACTGTTTTTT. The V gene is TRBV9, the J gene TRBJ1-4, with D possibly TRBD1 on 5 matching bases. The CDR3 spans 14 residues. Trimming stripped 6 bases from V and 2 bases from J, with 11 bases between. Germline assignment: CDR1 SGDLS and CDR2 YYNGEE.

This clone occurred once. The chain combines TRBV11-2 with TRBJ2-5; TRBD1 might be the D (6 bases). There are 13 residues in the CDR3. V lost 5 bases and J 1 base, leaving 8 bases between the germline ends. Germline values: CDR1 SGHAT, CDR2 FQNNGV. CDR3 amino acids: CASSQGTQETQYF. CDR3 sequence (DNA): TGTGCCAGCAGCCAGGGGACCCAAGAGACCCAGTACTTC.